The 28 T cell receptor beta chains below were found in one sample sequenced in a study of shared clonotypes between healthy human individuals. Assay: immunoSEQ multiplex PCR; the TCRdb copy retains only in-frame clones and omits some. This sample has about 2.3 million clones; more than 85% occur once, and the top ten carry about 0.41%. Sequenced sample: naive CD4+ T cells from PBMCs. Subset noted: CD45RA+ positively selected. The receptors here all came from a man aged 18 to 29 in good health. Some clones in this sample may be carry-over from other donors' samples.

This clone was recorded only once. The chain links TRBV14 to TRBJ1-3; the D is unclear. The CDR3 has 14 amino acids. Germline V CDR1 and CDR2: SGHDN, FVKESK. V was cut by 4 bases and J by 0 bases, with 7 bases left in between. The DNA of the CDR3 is TGTGCCAGCAGCCCCAGGATCTCTGGAAACACCATATATTTT. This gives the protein CASSPRISGNTIYF.

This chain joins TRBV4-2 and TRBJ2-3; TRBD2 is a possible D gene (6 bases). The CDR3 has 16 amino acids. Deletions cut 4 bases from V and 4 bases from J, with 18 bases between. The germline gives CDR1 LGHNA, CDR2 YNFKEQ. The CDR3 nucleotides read TGTGCCAGCAGCCCAGCCGTTGGGCTAGCGCCAGATACGCAGTATTTT. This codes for CASSPAVGLAPDTQYF.

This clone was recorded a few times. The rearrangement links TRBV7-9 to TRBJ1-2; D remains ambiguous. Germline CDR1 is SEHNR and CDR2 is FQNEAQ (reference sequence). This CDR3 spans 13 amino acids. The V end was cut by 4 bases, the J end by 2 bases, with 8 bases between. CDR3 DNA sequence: TGTGCCAGCAGCTCGGACTGGAACTATGGCTACACCTTC. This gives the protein CASSSDWNYGYTF.

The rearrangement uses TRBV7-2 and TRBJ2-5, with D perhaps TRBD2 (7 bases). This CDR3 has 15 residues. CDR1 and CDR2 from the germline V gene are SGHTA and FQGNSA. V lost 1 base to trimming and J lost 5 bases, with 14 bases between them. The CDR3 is CASSLGGGEGETQYF. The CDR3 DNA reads TGTGCCAGCAGCTTAGGCGGGGGCGAAGGGGAGACCCAGTACTTC.

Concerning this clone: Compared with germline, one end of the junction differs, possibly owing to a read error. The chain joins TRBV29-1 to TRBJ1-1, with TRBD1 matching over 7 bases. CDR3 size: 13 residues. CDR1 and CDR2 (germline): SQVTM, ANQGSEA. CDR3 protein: CSVEDARDRHLHF. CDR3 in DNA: TGCAGCGTTGAAGACGCCCGGGACAGACACCTGCACTTT.

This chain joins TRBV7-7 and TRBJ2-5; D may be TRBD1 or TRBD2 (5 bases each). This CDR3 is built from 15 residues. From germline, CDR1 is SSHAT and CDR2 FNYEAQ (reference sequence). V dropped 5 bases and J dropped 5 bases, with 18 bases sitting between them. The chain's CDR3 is CASSNSGTPGETQYF. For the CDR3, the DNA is TGTGCCAGCAGCAACTCCGGGACCCCTGGGGAGACCCAGTACTTC.

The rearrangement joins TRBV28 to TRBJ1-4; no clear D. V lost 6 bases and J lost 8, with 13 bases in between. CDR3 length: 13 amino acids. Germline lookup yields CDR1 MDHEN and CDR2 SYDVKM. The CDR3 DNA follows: TGTGCCAGCAGCCGTGGCCCTACGGAAAAACTGTTTTTT. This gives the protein CASSRGPTEKLFF.

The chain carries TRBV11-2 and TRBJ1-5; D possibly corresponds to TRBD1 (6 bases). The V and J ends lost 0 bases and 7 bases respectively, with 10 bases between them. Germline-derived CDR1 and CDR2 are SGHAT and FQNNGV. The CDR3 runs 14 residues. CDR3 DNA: TGTGCCAGCAGCTTAGAGGAGGGGGGACAGCCCCAGCATTTT. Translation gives CASSLEEGGQPQHF.

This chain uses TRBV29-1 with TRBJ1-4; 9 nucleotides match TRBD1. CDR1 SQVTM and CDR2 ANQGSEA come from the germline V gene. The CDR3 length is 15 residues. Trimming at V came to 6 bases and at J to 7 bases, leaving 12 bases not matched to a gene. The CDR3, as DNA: TGCAGCGTCCTCGGGACAGGGCGATCGGGTGAAAAACTGTTTTTT. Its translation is CSVLGTGRSGEKLFF.

In DNA, the CDR3 is TGTGCCAGCGGGCCTGGCGTCTCCTACAATGAGCAGTTCTTC. It translates to CASGPGVSYNEQFF. The V and J genes are TRBV27 and TRBJ2-1; no clear D. Trimming left V 8 bases short and J 0 bases short, with 11 bases between. CDR1 is MNHEY, CDR2 SMNVEV, per germline (reference sequence). CDR3 length: 14 residues.

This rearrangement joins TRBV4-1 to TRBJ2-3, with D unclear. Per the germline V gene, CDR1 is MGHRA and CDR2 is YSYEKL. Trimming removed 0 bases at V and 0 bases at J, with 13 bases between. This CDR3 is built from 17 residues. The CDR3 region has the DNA TGCGCCAGCAGCCAAGAAAGAACCCCTCCCAGCACAGATACGCAGTATTTT. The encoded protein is CASSQERTPPSTDTQYF.

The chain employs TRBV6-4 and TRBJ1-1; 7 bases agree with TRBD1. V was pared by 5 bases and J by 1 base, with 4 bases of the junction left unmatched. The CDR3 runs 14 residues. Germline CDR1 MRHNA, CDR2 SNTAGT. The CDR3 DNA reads TGTGCCAGCAGTAGAGACAGGGAGAACACTGAAGCTTTCTTT. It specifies CASSRDRENTEAFF.

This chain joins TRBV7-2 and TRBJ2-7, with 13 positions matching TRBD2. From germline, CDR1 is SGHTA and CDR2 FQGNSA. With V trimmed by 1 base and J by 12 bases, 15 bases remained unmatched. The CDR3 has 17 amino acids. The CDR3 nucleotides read TGTGCCAGCAGCTTAGGACTCCCCGGGACTAGCGGGATTGGAAGGTACTTC. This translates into CASSLGLPGTSGIGRYF.

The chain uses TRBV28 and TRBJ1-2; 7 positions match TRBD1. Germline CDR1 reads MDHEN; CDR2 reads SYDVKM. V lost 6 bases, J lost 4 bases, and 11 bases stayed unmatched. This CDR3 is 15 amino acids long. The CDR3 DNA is TGTGCCAGCAGCTTTATTGGGGGGGACAGCTATGGCTACACCTTC. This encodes CASSFIGGDSYGYTF.

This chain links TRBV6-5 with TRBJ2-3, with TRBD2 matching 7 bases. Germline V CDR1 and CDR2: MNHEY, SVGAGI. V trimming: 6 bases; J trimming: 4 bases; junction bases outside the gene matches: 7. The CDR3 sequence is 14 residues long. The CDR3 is CASRGREGADTQYF. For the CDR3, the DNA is TGTGCCAGCAGGGGGAGGGAGGGTGCAGATACGCAGTATTTT.

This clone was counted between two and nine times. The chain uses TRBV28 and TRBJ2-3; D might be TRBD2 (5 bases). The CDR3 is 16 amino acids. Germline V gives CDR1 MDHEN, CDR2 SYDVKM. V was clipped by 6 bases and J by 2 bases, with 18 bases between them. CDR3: CASSPRGRGYTDTQYF. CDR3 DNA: TGTGCCAGCAGCCCTCGTGGGAGAGGATACACAGATACGCAGTATTTT.

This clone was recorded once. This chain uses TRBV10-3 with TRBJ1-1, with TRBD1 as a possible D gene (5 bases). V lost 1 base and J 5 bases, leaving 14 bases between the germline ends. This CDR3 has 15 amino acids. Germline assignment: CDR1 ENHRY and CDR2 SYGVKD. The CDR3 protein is CAISELGPGGTEAFF. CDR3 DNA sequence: TGTGCCATCAGTGAGTTGGGACCCGGGGGGACTGAAGCTTTCTTT.

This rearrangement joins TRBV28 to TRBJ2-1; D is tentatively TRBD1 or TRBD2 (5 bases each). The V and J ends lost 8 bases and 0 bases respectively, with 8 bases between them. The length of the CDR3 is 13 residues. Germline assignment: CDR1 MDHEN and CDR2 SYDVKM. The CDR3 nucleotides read TGTGCCAGCGGGGGTCCCTCCTACAATGAGCAGTTCTTC. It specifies CASGGPSYNEQFF.

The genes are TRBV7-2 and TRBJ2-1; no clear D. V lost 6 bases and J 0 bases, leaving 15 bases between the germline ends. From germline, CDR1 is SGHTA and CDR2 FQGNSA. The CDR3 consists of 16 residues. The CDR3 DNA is TGTGCCAGCAGGAGTTACGCGGAGAGCTCCTACAATGAGCAGTTCTTC. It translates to CASRSYAESSYNEQFF.

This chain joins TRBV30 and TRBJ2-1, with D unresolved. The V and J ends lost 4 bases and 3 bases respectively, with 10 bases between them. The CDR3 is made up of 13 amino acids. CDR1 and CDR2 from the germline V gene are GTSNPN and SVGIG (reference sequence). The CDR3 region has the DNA TGTGCCTGGACCGGTGAGAGCTACAATGAGCAGTTCTTC. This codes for CAWTGESYNEQFF.

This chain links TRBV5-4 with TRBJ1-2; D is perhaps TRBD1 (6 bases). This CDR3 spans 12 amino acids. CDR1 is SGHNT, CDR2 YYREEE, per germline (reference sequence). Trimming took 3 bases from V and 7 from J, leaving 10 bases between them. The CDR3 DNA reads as TGTGCCAGCAGCTCCTGGACAGCTGGCTACACCTTC. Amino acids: CASSSWTAGYTF. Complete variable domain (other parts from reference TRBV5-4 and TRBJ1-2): ETGVTQSPTHLIKTRGQQVTLRCSSQSGHNTVSWYQQALGQGPQFIFQYYREEENGRGNFPPRFSGLQFPNYSSELNVNALELDDSALYLCASSSWTAGYTFGSGTRLTVV.

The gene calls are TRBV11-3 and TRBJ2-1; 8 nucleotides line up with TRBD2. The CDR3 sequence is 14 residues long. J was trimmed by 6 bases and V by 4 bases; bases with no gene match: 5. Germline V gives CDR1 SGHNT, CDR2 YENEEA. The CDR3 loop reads CASSSLTSVNEQFF. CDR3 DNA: TGTGCCAGCAGCTCGCTGACTAGCGTCAATGAGCAGTTCTTC.

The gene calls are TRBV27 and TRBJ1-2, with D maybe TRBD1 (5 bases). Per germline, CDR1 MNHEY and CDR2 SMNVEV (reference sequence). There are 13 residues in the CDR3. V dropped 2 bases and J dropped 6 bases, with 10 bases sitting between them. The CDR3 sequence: CASSLVRGNGYTF. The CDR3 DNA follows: TGTGCCAGCAGTTTAGTTCGGGGCAATGGCTACACCTTC.

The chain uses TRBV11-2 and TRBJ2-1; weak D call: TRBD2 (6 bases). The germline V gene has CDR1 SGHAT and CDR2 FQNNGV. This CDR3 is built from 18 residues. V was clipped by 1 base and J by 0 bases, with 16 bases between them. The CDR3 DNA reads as TGTGCCAGCAGCTTAGGCCGATCTAGCGATCTCTCCTACAATGAGCAGTTCTTC. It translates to CASSLGRSSDLSYNEQFF.

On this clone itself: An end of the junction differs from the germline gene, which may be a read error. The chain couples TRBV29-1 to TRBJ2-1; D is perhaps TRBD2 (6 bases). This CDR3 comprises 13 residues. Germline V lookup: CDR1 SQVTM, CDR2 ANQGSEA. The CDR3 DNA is TGCAGCGCTGAAGCGGGTGCATACAATGAGCAGTTCTTC. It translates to CSAEAGAYNEQFF.

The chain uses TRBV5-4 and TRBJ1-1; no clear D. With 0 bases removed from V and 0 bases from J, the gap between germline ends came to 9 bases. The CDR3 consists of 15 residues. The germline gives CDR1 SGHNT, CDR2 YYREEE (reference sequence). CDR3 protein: CASSLVGRMNTEAFF. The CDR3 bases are TGTGCCAGCAGCTTGGTAGGACGGATGAACACTGAAGCTTTCTTT.

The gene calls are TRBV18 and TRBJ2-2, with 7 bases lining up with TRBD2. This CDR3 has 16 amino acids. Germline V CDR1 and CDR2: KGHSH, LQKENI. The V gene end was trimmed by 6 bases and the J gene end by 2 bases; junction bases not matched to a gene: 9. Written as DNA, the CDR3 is TGTGCCAGCTCCCTAAGACGGGGGGTCAACACCGGGGAGCTGTTTTTT. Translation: CASSLRRGVNTGELFF. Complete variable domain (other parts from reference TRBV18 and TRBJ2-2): NAGVMQNPRHLVRRRGQEARLRCSPMKGHSHVYWYRQLPEEGLKFMVYLQKENIIDESGMPKERFSAEFPKEGPSILRIQQVVRGDSAAYFCASSLRRGVNTGELFFGEGSRLTVL.

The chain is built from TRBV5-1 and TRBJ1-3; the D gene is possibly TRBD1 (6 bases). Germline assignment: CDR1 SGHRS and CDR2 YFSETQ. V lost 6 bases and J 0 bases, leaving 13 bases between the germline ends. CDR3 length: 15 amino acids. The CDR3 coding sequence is TGCGCCAGCAACCCGGGGGACACCTCTGGAAACACCATATATTTT. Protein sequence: CASNPGDTSGNTIYF.